This T cell receptor (beta chain) was identified in a study of T cell clonotyping in hematopoietic cell transplantation (dated by TCRdb to 2020 to 2022). Background on the whole study: Recipient samples taken before transplant were obtained following cytoreduction. The study collected 130 to 150 blood samples from 30 to 45 consecutive transplant recipients and their related donors. Patient recruitment ran from 2015 to January 2017, and follow-up continued until late 2020 or death.

In its sample, this clone was seen once. What antigen it recognizes has not been identified. Base qualities are not recorded, but no much larger clone differs from it by a single base. What the study reported, not specific to this receptor: A decrease in recipient TCR diversity was observed after transplant, and a progressive increase in pathologically expanded clonotypes was seen from day 30 to day 180. Sample size was limited, and cells were not sorted, so CD4 and CD8 repertoire contributions could not be separated. Recipient repertoires showed only a small fraction of overlap with donor repertoires, and over 95% appeared de novo at the given depth. Inverse Simpson Index values from donors and from recipients before transplant predicted broader TCR repertoire diversity after transplant.

The germline ends are 10 bases apart after V is trimmed by 7 bases and J by 9 bases. From its cysteine to its phenylalanine, the CDR3 spans 11 amino acids. Only the CDR3 DNA is retained, 33 bases long and in frame from the first base. CDR1 and CDR2 are drawn from the germline V gene: SGHAT, FQNNGV. The time point label corresponds to: recipient sample about 28 days before transplant, after cytoreduction. Blood samples were obtained from recipients approximately 28 days before transplant and at days 30, 100 and 180 after transplant. Nuclei Lysis Solution was used to extract genomic DNA from fresh or cryopreserved unfractionated peripheral blood mononuclear cells. The immunoSEQ assay, a bias-controlled multiplex PCR with V- and J-specific primers, was used to amplify TCR beta CDR3 regions from genomic DNA. In a second PCR step, the CDR3 amplicons were tagged with a proprietary barcode plus Illumina adapter sequences. An Illumina MiSeq instrument was used to sequence the CDR3 libraries. The authors' analysis ran thus. Export and quality control were done with immunoSEQ Analyzer 3.0, while downstream analyses used R Bioconductor and Immunarch. Repertoire metrics were calculated using only productive rearrangements within the normalized downsampled data set. Pathologically expanded clonotypes were defined as those larger than 5 templates in the normalized cohort. Repertoire diversity was measured with the Inverse Simpson Index. The non-normalized data set was used for CMV-specificity analyses so that all clonotypes could be captured. TCRdb re-hosts the immuneACCESS table, in-frame sequences only. Its copies lack some clones; in the studies checked, an unresolved V gene accounts for under half of them, and the cause for the rest is not known. D and trimming were read from the DNA, whereas the V and J calls and clone size are those reported in that table. The sample profile shows more than 25,000 clones; about 93% of them were found once. Together, the top ten hold 2% to 2.5% of the sample.

Material: peripheral blood mononuclear cells, obtained before stem cell transplant. The chain was built from TRBV11-2 and TRBJ1-5, with the D gene uncertain. This receptor was taken from a man in his fifties with acute myeloid leukemia. Some clones in this sample may be carry-over from other donors' samples. The CDR3 region has the sequence CASTHLPPQHF. The nucleotide sequence reads TGTGCCAGCACCCATTTACCGCCCCAGCATTTT.